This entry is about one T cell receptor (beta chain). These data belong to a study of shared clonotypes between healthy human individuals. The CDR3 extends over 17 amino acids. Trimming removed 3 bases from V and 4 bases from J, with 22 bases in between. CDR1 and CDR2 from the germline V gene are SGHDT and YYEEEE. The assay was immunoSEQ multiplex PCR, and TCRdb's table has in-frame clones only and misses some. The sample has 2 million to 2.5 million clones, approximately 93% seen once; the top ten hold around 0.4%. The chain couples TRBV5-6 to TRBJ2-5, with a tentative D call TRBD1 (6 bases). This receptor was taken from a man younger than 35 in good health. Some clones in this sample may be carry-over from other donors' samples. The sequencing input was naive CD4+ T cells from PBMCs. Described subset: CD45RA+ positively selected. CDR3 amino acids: CASSWTGQPTHRETQYF. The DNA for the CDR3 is TGTGCCAGCAGCTGGACCGGACAGCCAACACACAGAGAGACCCAGTACTTC.